This T cell receptor (beta chain) was identified in a study of T-cell memory formation after mild COVID-19. Across the study: TCR clusters were mostly confined to one donor each. Study outcomes and limitations: There were some responding clones in pre-infection memory, which suggested that cross-reactive memory had joined. Contracting CD4+ clones lay largely in CM and EM, with CD8+ ones residing in EMRA.

Worth noting for this clonotype: Its antigen remains unknown.

Sample barcodes and UMIs were carried by the TCR alpha and TCR beta cDNA libraries that 5'RACE generated with constant-segment primers. TCRdb independently ran MiXCR on the 5' RACE reads; one entry per CDR3 protein. The data show around 310,000 distinct CDR3 sequences, 20% to 25% seen once. The clonotype originates from a man between 18 and 29 years old who had mild COVID-19 (a few samples of this study predate the infection). Cell type and time point are not known. The sample consisted of PBMCs or a T cell subset sorted from them (not recorded which).

CDR3 DNA: TGCGCCAGCAGCCAACTGACTAGCCGAGAGACCCAGTACTTC. Its protein is CASSQLTSRETQYF. This chain joins TRBV5-1 and TRBJ2-5, with 7 nucleotides matching TRBD2. The CDR3 covers 14 residues. CDR1 SGHRS and CDR2 YFSETQ come from the germline V gene. The V segment lost 4 bases and the J segment 4 bases; nucleotides outside the gene matches: 7. Full variable domain (remainder filled in from reference TRBV5-1 and TRBJ2-5): KAGVTQTPRYLIKTRGQQVTLSCSPISGHRSVSWYQQTPGQGLQFLFEYFSETQRNKGNFPGRFSGRQFSNSRSEMNVSTLELGDSALYLCASSQLTSRETQYFGPGTRLLVL.